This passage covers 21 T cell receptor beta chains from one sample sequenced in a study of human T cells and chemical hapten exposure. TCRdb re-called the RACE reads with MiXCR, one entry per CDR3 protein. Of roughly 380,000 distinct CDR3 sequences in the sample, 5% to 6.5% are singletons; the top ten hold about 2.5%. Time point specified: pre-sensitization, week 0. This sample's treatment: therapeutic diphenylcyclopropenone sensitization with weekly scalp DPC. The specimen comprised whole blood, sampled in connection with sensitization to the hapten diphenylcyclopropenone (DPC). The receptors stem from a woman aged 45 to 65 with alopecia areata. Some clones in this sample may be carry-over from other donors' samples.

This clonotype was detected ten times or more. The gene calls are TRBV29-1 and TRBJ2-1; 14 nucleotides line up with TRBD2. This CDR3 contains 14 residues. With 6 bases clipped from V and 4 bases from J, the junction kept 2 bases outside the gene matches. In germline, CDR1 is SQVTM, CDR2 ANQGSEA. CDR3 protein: CSVGTSGSYNEQFF. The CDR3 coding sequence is TGCAGCGTGGGGACTAGCGGGAGTTACAATGAGCAGTTCTTC.

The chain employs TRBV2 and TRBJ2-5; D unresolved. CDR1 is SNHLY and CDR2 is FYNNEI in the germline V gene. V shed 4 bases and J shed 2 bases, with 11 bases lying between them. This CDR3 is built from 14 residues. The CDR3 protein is CASSASFRQETQYF. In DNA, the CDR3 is TGTGCCAGCAGTGCCAGTTTCAGACAAGAGACCCAGTACTTC.

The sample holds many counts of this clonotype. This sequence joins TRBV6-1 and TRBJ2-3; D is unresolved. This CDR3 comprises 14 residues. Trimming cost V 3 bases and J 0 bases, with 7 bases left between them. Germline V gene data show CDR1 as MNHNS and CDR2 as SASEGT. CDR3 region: CASSEGSSTDTQYF. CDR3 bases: TGTGCCAGCAGTGAGGGCAGCAGCACAGATACGCAGTATTTT.

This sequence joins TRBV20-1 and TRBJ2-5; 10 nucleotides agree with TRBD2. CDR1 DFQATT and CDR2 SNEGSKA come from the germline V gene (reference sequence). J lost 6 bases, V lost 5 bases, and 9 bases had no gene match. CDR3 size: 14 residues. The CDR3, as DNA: TGCAGTGCTGAAATAGCGGGGGGCCCGAAGACCCAGTACTTC. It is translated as CSAEIAGGPKTQYF.

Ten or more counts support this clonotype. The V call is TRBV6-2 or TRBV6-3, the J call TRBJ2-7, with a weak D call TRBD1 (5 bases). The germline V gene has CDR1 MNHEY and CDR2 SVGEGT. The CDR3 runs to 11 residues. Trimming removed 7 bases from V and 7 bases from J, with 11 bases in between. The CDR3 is CASTQGTEQYF. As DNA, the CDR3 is TGTGCCAGCACTCAGGGTACGGAGCAGTACTTC.

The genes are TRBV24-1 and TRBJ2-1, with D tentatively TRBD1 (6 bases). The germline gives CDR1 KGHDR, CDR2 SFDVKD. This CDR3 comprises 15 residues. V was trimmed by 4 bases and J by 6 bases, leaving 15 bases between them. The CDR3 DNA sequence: TGTGCCACCAGTGAGTCGGGAAGGGGGATCAATGAGCAGTTCTTC. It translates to CATSESGRGINEQFF.

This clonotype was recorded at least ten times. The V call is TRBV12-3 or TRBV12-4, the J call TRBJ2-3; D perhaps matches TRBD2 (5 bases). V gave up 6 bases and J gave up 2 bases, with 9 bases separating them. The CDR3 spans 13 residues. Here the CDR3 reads CASRLGYTDTQYF. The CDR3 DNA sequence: TGTGCCAGCAGACTAGGCTACACAGATACGCAGTATTTT.

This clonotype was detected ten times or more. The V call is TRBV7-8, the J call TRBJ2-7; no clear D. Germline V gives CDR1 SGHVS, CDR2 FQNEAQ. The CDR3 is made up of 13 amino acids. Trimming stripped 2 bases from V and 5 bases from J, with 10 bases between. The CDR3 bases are TGTGCCAGCAGCTTAATTCCCCCTGACGAGCAGTACTTC. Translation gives CASSLIPPDEQYF.

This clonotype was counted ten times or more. CDR3 sequence (DNA): TGTGCCAGCAGTTCCCTGGGGACCCAGTACTTC. Translated: CASSSLGTQYF. The chain employs TRBV6-5 and TRBJ2-5; no clear D gene. CDR3 size: 11 residues. The V and J ends lost 4 bases and 7 bases respectively, with 7 bases between them. Germline assignment: CDR1 MNHEY and CDR2 SVGAGI.

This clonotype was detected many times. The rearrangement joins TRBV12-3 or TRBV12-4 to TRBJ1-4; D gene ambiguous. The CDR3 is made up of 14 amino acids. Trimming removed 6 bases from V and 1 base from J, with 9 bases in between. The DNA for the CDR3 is TGTGCCAGCAGCCCCGGGGTAACTAATGAAAAACTGTTTTTT. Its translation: CASSPGVTNEKLFF.

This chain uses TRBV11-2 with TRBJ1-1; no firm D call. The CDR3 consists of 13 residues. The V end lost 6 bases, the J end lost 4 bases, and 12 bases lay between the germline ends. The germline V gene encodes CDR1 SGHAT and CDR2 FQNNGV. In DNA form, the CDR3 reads TGTGCCAGCAGATACTATTCTTCCACTGAAGCTTTCTTT. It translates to CASRYYSSTEAFF.

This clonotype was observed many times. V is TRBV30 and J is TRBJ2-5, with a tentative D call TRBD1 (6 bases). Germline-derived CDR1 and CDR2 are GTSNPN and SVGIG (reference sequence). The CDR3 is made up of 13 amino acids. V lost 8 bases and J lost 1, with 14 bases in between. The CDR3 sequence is CAGLRRGQETQYF. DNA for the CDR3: TGTGCCGGACTTCGCAGGGGCCAAGAGACCCAGTACTTC.

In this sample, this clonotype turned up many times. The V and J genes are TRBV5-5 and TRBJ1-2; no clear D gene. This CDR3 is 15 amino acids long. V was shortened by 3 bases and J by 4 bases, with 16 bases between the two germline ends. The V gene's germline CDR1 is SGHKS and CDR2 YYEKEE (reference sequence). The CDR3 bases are TGTGCCAGCAGCTCGCCGTCCACTGGTGGCTATGGCTACACCTTC. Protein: CASSSPSTGGYGYTF.

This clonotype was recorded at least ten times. The CDR3 sequence: CASSLLGTVNTGELFF. As DNA, the CDR3 is TGTGCCAGCAGTTTACTCGGGACAGTAAACACCGGGGAGCTGTTTTTT. V is TRBV28 and J is TRBJ2-2, with 7 bases identical to TRBD1. Germline trimming cut 2 bases from V and 2 bases from J; bases unmatched to any gene: 5. The CDR3 consists of 16 residues. Looked up from germline, CDR1 is MDHEN and CDR2 is SYDVKM.

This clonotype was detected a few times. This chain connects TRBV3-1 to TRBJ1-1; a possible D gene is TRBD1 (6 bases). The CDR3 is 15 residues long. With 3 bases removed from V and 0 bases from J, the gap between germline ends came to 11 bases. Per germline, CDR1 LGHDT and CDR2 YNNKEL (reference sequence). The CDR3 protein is CASSQRGEMNTEAFF. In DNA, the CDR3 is TGTGCCAGCAGCCAGAGGGGGGAAATGAACACTGAAGCTTTCTTT.

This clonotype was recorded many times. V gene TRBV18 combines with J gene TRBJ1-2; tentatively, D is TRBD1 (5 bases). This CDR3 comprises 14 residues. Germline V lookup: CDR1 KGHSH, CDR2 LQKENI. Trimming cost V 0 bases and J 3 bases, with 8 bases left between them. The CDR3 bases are TGTGCCAGCTCACCACCAGGGGCGGACTATGGCTACACCTTC. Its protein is CASSPPGADYGYTF.

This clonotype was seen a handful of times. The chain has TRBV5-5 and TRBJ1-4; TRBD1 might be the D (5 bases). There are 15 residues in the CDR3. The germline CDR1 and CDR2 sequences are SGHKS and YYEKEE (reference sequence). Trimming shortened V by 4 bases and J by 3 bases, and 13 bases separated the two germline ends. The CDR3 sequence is CASSQAGEANEKLFF. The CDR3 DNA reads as TGTGCCAGCAGCCAGGCGGGGGAGGCTAATGAAAAACTGTTTTTT.

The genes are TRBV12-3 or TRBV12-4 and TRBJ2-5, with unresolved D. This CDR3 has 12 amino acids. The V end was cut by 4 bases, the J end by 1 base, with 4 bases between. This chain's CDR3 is CASSWLQETQYF. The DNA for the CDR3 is TGTGCCAGCAGTTGGCTCCAAGAGACCCAGTACTTC.

CDR3 sequence reads: CASSWGLAETQYF. The CDR3 DNA follows: TGTGCCAGCAGTTGGGGACTAGCAGAGACCCAGTACTTC. This sequence joins TRBV27 and TRBJ2-5, with TRBD2 matching 9 bases. The trim removed 4 bases at V and 4 bases at J, leaving 1 base unmatched. Germline V CDR1 and CDR2: MNHEY, SMNVEV (reference sequence). The CDR3 contains 13 residues.

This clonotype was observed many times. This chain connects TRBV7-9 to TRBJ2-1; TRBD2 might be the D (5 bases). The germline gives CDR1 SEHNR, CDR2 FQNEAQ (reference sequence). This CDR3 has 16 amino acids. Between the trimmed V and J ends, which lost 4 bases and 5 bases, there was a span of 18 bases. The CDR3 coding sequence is TGTGCCAGCAGCTCTCTACCTCGAGAGCGGCACAATGAGCAGTTCTTC. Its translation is CASSSLPRERHNEQFF.

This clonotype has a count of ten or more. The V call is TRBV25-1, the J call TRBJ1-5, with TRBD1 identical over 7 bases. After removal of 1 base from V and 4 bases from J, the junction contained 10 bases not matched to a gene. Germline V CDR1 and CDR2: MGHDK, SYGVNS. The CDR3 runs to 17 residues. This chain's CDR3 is CASSESTHRGTNQPQHF. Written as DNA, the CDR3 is TGTGCCAGCAGTGAATCCACTCACAGGGGTACGAATCAGCCCCAGCATTTT.